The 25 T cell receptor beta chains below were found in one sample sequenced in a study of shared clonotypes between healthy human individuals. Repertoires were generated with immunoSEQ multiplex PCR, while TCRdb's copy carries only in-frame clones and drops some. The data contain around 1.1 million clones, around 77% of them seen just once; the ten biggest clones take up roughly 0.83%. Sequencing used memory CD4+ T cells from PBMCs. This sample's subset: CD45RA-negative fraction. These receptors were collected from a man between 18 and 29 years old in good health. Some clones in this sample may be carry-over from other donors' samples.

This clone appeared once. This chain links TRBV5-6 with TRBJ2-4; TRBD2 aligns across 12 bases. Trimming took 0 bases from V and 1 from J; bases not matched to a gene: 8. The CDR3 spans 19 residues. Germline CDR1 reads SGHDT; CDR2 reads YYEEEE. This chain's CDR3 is CASSLESSGRAGAKNIQYF. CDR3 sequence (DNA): TGTGCCAGCAGCTTGGAGTCTAGCGGGAGGGCCGGGGCCAAAAACATTCAGTACTTC.

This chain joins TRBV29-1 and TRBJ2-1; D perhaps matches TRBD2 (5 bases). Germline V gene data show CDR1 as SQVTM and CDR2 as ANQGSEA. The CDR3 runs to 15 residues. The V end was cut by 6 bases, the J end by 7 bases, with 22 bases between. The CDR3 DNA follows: TGCAGCGTCCCCGAGGTTCGGGGTGGTCTGAATGAGCAGTTCTTC. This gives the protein CSVPEVRGGLNEQFF.

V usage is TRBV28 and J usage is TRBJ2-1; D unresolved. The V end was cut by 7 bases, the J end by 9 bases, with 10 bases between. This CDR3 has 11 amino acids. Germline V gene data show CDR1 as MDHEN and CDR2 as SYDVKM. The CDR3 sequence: CASMESTEQFF. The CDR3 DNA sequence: TGTGCCAGCATGGAAAGCACTGAGCAGTTCTTC.

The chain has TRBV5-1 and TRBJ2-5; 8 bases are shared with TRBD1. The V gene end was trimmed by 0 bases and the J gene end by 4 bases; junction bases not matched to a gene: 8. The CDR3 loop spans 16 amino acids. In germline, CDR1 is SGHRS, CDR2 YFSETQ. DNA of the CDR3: TGCGCCAGCAGCTTGGTTACGACAGGGGCGGGAGAGACCCAGTACTTC. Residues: CASSLVTTGAGETQYF.

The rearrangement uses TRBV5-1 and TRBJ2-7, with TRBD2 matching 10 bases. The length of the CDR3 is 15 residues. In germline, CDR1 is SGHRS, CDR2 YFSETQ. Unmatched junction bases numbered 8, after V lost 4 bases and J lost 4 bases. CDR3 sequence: CASSESGTSVYEQYF. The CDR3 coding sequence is TGCGCCAGCAGCGAATCCGGGACTAGCGTTTACGAGCAGTACTTC.

CDR3 coding DNA: TGCGCCAGCAGAAGGGGCGTGCAGGAGAACACTGAAGCTTTCTTT. It specifies CASRRGVQENTEAFF. V is TRBV5-1 and J is TRBJ1-1, with a tentative D call TRBD1 (5 bases). V was shortened by 5 bases and J by 1 base, with 15 bases between the two germline ends. The V gene's germline CDR1 is SGHRS and CDR2 YFSETQ. There are 15 residues in the CDR3.

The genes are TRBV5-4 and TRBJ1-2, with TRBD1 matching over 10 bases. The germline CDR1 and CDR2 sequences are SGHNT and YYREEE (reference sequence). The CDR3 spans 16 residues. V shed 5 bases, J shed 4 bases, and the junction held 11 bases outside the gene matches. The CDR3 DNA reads TGTGCCAGCAGTTACCGGGACAGGGGAAATCCCTATGGCTACACCTTC. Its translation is CASSYRDRGNPYGYTF.

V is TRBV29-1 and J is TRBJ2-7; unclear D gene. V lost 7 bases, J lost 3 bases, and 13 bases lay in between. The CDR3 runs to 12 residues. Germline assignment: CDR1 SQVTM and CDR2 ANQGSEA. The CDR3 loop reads CSAREGYYEQYF. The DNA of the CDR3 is TGCAGCGCAAGGGAAGGGTACTACGAGCAGTACTTC.

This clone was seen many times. The CDR3 reads CASSVSHIPYGYTF. CDR3 DNA: TGTGCCAGCAGCGTTAGCCACATTCCCTATGGCTACACCTTC. This sequence joins TRBV9 and TRBJ1-2; D unclear. Per germline, CDR1 SGDLS and CDR2 YYNGEE. Trimming took off 2 bases at V and 4 bases at J, with 12 bases between the two ends. This CDR3 is built from 14 residues.

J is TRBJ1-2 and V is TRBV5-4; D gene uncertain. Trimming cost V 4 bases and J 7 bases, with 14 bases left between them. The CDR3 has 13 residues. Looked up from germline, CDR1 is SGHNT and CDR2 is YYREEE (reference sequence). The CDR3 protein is CASSLGLSGGYTF. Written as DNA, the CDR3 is TGTGCCAGCAGCCTGGGCCTGAGTGGTGGCTACACCTTC. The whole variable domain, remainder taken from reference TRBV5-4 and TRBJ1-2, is ETGVTQSPTHLIKTRGQQVTLRCSSQSGHNTVSWYQQALGQGPQFIFQYYREEENGRGNFPPRFSGLQFPNYSSELNVNALELDDSALYLCASSLGLSGGYTFGSGTRLTVV.

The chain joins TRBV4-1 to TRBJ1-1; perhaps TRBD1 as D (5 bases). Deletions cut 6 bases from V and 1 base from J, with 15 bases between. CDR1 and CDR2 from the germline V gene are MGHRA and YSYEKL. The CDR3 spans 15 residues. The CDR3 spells CASRRGEQTNTEAFF. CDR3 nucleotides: TGCGCCAGCAGGCGAGGGGAGCAGACGAACACTGAAGCTTTCTTT.

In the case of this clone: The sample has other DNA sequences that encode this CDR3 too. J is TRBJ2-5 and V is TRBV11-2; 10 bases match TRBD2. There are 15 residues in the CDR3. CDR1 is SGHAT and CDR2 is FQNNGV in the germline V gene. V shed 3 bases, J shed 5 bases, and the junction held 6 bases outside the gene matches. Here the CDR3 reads CASSFSSGSGETQYF. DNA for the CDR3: TGTGCCAGCAGCTTTTCTAGCGGGAGTGGGGAGACCCAGTACTTC.

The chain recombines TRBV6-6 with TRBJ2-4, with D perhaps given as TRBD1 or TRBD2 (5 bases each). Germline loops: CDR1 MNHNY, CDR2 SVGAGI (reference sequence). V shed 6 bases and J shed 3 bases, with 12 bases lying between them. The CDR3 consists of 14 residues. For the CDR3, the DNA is TGTGCCAGCAGCCCGGGGCGGAGCAAAAACATTCAGTACTTC. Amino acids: CASSPGRSKNIQYF.

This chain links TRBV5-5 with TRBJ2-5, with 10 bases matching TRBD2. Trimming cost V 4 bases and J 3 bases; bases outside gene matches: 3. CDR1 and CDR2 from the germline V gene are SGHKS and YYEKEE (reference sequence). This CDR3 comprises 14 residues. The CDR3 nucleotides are TGTGCCAGCAGCGTTACTAGCGGGGAAGAGACCCAGTACTTC. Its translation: CASSVTSGEETQYF. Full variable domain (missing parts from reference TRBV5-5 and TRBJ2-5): DAGVTQSPTHLIKTRGQQVTLRCSPISGHKSVSWYQQVLGQGPQFIFQYYEKEERGRGNFPDRFSARQFPNYSSELNVNALLLGDSALYLCASSVTSGEETQYFGPGTRLLVL.

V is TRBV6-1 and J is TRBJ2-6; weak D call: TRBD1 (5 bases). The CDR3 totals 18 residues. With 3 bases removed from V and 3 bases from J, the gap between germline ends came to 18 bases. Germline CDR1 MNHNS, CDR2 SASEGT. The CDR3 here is CASSDIFRQGFGANVLTF. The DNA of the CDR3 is TGTGCCAGCAGTGATATATTTCGTCAGGGATTTGGGGCCAACGTCCTGACTTTC.

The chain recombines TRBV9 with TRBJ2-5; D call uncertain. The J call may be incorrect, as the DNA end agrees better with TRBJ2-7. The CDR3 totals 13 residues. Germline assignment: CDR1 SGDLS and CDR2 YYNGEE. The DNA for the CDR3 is TGTGCCAGCAGCGCGGCAGATACCTACGAGCAGTACTTC. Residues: CASSAADTYEQYF.

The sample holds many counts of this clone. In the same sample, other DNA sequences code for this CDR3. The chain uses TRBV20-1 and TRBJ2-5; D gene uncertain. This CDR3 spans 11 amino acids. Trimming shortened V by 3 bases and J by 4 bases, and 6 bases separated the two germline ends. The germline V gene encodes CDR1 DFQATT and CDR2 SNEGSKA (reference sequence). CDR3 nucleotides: TGCAGTGCTAGCCCGGGAGAGACCCAGTACTTC. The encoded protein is CSASPGETQYF.

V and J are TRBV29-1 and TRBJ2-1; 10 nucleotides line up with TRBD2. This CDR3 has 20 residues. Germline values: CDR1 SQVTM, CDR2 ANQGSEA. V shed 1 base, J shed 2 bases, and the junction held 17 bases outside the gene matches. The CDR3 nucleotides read TGCAGCGTTGAAGTAGGTCGCGGGGCCAATAGCGGGAGGACCTACAATGAGCAGTTCTTC. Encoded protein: CSVEVGRGANSGRTYNEQFF.

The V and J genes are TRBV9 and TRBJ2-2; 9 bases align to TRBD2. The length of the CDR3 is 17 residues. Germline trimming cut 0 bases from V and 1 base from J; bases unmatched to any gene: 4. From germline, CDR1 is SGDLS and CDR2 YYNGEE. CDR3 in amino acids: CASSVDELAGNTGELFF. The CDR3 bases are TGTGCCAGCAGCGTAGACGAACTAGCGGGGAACACCGGGGAGCTGTTTTTT.

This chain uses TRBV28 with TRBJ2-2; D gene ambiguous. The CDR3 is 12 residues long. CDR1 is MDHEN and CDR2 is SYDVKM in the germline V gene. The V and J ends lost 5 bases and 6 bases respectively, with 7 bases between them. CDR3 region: CASSRRAGELFF. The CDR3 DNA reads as TGTGCCAGCAGTCGCAGAGCCGGGGAGCTGTTTTTT.

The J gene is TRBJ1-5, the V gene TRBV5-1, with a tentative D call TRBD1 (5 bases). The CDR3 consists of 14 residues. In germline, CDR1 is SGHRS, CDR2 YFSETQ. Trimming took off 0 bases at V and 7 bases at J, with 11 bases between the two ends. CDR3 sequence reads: CASSLGGSAQPQHF. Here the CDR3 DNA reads TGCGCCAGCAGCTTGGGGGGCAGCGCCCAGCCCCAGCATTTT.

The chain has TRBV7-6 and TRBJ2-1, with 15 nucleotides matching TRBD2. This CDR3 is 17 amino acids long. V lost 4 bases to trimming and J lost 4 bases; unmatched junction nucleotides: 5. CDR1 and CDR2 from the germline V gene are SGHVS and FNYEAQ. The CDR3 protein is CASSWTSGRGRYNEQFF. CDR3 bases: TGTGCCAGCAGCTGGACTAGCGGGAGGGGGAGATACAATGAGCAGTTCTTC.

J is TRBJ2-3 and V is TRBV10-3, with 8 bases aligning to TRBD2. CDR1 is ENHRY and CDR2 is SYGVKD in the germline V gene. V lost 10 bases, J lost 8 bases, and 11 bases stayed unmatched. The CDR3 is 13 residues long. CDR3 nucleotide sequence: TGTGCCAGCAATAGCGGGAAGGCAGGTACGCAGTATTTT. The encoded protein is CASNSGKAGTQYF.

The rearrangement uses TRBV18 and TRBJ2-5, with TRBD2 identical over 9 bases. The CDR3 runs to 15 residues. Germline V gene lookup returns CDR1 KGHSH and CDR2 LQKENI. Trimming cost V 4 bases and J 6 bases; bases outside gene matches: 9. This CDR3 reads CASSQIAGEGQTQYF. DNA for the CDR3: TGTGCCAGCTCACAAATAGCGGGAGAGGGACAGACCCAGTACTTC.

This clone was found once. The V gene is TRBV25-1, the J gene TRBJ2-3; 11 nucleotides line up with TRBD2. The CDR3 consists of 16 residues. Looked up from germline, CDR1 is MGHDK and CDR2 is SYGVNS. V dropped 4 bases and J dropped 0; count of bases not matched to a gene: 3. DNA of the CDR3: TGTGCCAGCAGTGGGGGGACTAGCGGTAGCACAGATACGCAGTATTTT. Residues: CASSGGTSGSTDTQYF.